The clone carrying this T cell receptor beta chain has a single count. Antigen unknown. Treatment of the sample: oral pan-JAK inhibitor, 5-10 mg twice daily. The data were taken from a study of CD8+ T cells in alopecia areata. Study in general: Each day, treated patients took oral tofacitinib twice, at 5 to 10 mg per dose.

The CDR3 length is 15 residues. V was clipped by 3 bases and J by 4 bases, with 16 bases between them. Germline V gene lookup returns CDR1 SGHRS and CDR2 YFSETQ. Reverse transcribed after extraction, RNA yielded cDNA as the sequencing template. Assay used: immunoSEQ multiplex PCR; TCRdb lists only in-frame clones, some missing. The table shows about 190,000 clones, with about three fifths occurring only once. Study findings and constraints: The study found that many expanded lesional clones persisted in scalp and blood during tofacitinib. Clonality exceeded that of normal scalp in lesional scalp, most notably in alopecia totalis/universalis.

The sequencing here drew on CD4+ T cells sorted from blood, taken at week 4, from a patient treated with tofacitinib. The chain employs TRBV5-1 and TRBJ2-5; D possibly corresponds to TRBD2 (5 bases). The receptor was derived from a human donor with alopecia areata. The CDR3 sequence is CASSWVSGLRETQYF. The CDR3 nucleotides are TGCGCCAGCAGCTGGGTTTCGGGATTGCGAGAGACCCAGTACTTC.